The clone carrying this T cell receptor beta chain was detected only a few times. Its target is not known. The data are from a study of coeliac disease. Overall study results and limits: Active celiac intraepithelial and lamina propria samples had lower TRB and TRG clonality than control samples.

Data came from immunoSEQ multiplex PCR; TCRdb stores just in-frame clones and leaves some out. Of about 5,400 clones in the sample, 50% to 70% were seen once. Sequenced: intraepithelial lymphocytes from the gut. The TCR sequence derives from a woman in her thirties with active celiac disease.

For the CDR3, the DNA is TGCGCCAGCAGCGAATTACAGGGGGACACTGAAGCTTTCTTT. Protein: CASSELQGDTEAFF. J is TRBJ1-1 and V is TRBV4-1, with TRBD1 identical over 8 bases. J lost 3 bases, V lost 5 bases, and 5 bases had no gene match. Germline CDR1 and CDR2: MGHRA and YSYEKL. CDR3 length equals 14 residues.